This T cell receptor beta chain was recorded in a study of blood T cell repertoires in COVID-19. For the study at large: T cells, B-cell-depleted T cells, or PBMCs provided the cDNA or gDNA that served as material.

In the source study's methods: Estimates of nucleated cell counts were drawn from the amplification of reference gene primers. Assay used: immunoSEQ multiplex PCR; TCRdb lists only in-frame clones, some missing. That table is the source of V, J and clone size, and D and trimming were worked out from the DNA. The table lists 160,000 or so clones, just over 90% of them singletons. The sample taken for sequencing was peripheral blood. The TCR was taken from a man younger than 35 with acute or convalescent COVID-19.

The CDR3, as DNA: TGTGCCAGCAGCCAACCCGAGGCGGGGATGGCTAACTATGGCTACACCTTC. Its translation is CASSQPEAGMANYGYTF. The V and J genes are TRBV14 and TRBJ1-2, with D unclear. Germline CDR1 reads SGHDN; CDR2 reads FVKESK. V was clipped by 2 bases and J by 0 bases, with 16 bases between them. This CDR3 region has 17 residues. The whole variable domain, filled in from reference TRBV14 and TRBJ1-2, reads EAGVTQFPSHSVIEKGQTVTLRCDPISGHDNLYWYRRVMGKEIKFLLHFVKESKQDESGMPNNRFLAERTGGTYSTLKVQPAELEDSGVYFCASSQPEAGMANYGYTFGSGTRLTVV.